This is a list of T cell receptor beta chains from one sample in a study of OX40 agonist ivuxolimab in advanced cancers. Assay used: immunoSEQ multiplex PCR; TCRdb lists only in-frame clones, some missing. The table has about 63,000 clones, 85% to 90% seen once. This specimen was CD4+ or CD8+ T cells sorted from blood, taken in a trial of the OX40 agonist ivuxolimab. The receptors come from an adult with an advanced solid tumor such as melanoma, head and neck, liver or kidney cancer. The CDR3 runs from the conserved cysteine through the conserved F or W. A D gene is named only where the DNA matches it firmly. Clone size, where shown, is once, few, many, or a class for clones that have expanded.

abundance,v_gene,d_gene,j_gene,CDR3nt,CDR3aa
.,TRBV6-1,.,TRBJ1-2,TGTGCCAGCAGTGAAGGGGCCGGGCCCGGGAGCGGCTACACCTTC,CASSEGAGPGSGYTF
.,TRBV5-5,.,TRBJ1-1,TGTGCCAGCAGCTCAGATAGAGGGGTAGTGAACACTGAAGCTTTCTTT,CASSSDRGVVNTEAFF
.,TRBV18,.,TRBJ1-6,TGTGCCAGCTCACAAGACAGCTCCTATAATTCACCCCTCCACTTT,CASSQDSSYNSPLHF
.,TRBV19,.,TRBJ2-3,TGTGCCAGTAGTATCGTGACAGGGACTGATACGCAGTATTTT,CASSIVTGTDTQYF
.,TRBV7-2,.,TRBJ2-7,TGTGCCAGCAGCTTAGTTCATTATGCGCGAATCCTGCCCTACGAGCAGTACTTC,CASSLVHYARILPYEQYF
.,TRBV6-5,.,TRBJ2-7,TGTGCCAGCAGATCCACAGGGACCTACGAGCAGTACTTC,CASRSTGTYEQYF
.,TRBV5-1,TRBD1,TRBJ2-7,TGCGCCAGCAGCTTGGTCGGGACAGACTACGAGCAGTACTTC,CASSLVGTDYEQYF
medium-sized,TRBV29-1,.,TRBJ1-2,TGCAGCGCTACTGACAGCGGGGGCTACACCTTC,CSATDSGGYTF
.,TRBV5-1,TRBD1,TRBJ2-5,TGCGCCAGCAGCTTTGGGACAGGAACCCACCAAGAGACCCAGTACTTC,CASSFGTGTHQETQYF
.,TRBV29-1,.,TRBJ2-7,TGCAGCGTTCATGGGAGCTCCTACGAGCAGTACTTC,CSVHGSSYEQYF
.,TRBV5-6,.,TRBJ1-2,TGTGCCAGCAGCTTTAAGGGGGGCGCAAGAGACTATGGCTACACCTTC,CASSFKGGARDYGYTF
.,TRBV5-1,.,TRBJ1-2,TGCGCCAGCAGCTTGGGAGGGGCGCAAGCGGGAGGCTACACCTTC,CASSLGGAQAGGYTF
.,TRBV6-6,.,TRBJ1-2,TGTGCCAGCAGTTACTCGAGAGCAGGGCCCTATGGCTACACCTTC,CASSYSRAGPYGYTF
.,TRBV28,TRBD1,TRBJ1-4,TGTGCCAGCAGTTTAATGGGGACAGGGGAGCGTGAAAAACTGTTTTTT,CASSLMGTGEREKLFF
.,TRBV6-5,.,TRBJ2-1,TGTGCCAGCACTAGGGGGAGAGGATCGAATGAGCAGTTCTTC,CASTRGRGSNEQFF
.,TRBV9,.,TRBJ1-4,TGTGCCAGCAGCGTAGCAGGAGCTAATGAAAAACTGTTTTTT,CASSVAGANEKLFF
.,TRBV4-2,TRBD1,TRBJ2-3,TGTGCCAGCAGCCAAGATTCTGAGACAGGGTCAGATACGCAGTATTTT,CASSQDSETGSDTQYF
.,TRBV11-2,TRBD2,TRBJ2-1,TGTGCCAGCAGGTCAACCCTAGCGGGAGGGCCGTGGGGTGAGCAGTTCTTC,CASRSTLAGGPWGEQFF
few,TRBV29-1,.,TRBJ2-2,TGCAGCGTTGTCACTAGCCTTAACACCGGGGAGCTGTTTTTT,CSVVTSLNTGELFF
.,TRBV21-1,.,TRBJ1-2,TGTGCCAGCAGCACGGCCTGCGAAGGGGTCTATGACTATGGCTACACCTTC,CASSTACEGVYDYGYTF
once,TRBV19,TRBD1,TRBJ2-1,TGTGCCAGTAGTAGGGGACAGGGGGCCACCTACAATGAGCAGTTCTTC,CASSRGQGATYNEQFF
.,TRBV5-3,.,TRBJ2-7,TGCAGTGGACATACGGCCTACGAGCAGTACTTC,CSGHTAYEQYF
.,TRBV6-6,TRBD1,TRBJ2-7,TGTGCCAGCAGCCCGCGGACAGGAGCCGAGCAGTACTTC,CASSPRTGAEQYF
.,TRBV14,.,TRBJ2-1,TGTGCCAGCAGCTCTACCCGCTGGTGGGCCTCCTACAATGAGCAGTTCTTC,CASSSTRWWASYNEQFF
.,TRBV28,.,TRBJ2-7,TGTGCCAGCAGTTTTCCCGGTAGAGACTCCTACGAGCAGTACTTC,CASSFPGRDSYEQYF
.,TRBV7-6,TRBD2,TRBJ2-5,TGTGCCAGCAGCTCACTAGCGGGGGGGCAAGAGACCCAGTACTTC,CASSSLAGGQETQYF
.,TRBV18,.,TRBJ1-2,TGTGCCAGCTCACAGGACAAGGACTATGGCTACACCTTC,CASSQDKDYGYTF
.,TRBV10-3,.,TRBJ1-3,TGTGCCACCGGAGCCGGGGTGTCTGGAAACACCATATATTTT,CATGAGVSGNTIYF
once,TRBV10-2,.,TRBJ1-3,TGCGCCAGCAGTGCCCCCCTTGGGCAGGTCTACTCTGGAAACACCATATATTTT,CASSAPLGQVYSGNTIYF
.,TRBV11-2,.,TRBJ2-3,TGTGCCAGCAGCTTAGCTGATACGCAGTATTTT,CASSLADTQYF
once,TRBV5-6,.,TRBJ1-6,TGTGCCAGCAGCTTGGGGACAGCCGAACTCCTCCACTTT,CASSLGTAELLHF
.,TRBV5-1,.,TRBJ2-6,TGCGCCAGCAACTCCGTTGGGGCCAACGTCCTGACTTTC,CASNSVGANVLTF
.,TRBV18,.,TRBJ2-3,TGTGCCAGCTCACCAGGGACACAAGATACGCAGTATTTT,CASSPGTQDTQYF
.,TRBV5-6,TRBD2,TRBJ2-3,TGTGCCAGCAGCTGGGGACTAGCACAAGATACGCAGTATTTT,CASSWGLAQDTQYF
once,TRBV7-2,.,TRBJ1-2,TGTGCCAGCAGCTTTGGTTTGGGCTATGGCTACACCTTC,CASSFGLGYGYTF
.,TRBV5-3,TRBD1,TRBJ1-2,TGTGCCAGAAGCTTGGACAGGGGCTATGGCTACACCTTC,CARSLDRGYGYTF
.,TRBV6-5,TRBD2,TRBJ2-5,TGTGCCAGCAGCAGGACTAGGCAAGAGACCCAGTACTTC,CASSRTRQETQYF
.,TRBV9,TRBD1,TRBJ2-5,TGTGCCAGCAGCGTAATGGGGACAGAAGAGACCCAGTACTTC,CASSVMGTEETQYF
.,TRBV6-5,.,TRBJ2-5,TGTGCCAGCAGTTACTCGATGGGCCTCGGGGAGACCCAGTACTTC,CASSYSMGLGETQYF
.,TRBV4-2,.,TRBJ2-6,TGTGCCAGCAGCCAAGGAGGCTCTGGGGCCAACGTCCTGACTTTC,CASSQGGSGANVLTF
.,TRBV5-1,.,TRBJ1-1,TGCGCCAGCAGCTTGCAGGGGATCAACACTGAAGCTTTCTTT,CASSLQGINTEAFF
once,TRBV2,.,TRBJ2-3,TGTGCCAGCGGCCGGGGATTAGGGACAGATACGCAGTATTTT,CASGRGLGTDTQYF
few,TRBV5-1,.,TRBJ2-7,TGCGCCAGCAGCTCCGACCCGAGCTACGAGCAGTACTTC,CASSSDPSYEQYF